The 6 T cell receptor beta chains presented below share a single source sample, sequenced in a study of regulatory T cells in long-lasting Graves disease (dated by TCRdb to the early 2020s). Preparation of the library involved multiplex PCR. TCRdb lists the instrument as Illumina HiSeq 4000. To build TCR beta libraries, CDR3 regions were amplified by Arm-PCR using iRepertoire HTBI primers. TCRdb passed the public sequencing reads through fastp at Q25 and MiXCR, retaining productive beta sequences. Rows merge per CDR3 protein into single entries with the most common DNA and genes. The sample table contains 350,000 to 450,000 distinct CDR3 sequences; only one count was recorded for around 11% of them. The top ten clonotypes cover about 20% of the sample. This sample's time point label indicates: newly diagnosed GD, antithyroid drugs for less than 3 months. For both TCR sequencing and RNA sequencing, RNA was extracted from PBMCs using TRIzol.

These data also formed part of another study, on T cells in Graves' hyperthyroidism and ophthalmopathy.

This material consisted of peripheral blood mononuclear cells (PBMCs), taken at new diagnosis, from a patient treated with antithyroid drugs. The receptors derive from a woman aged 18-35 years with Graves disease. Donor details come from another sample of the same person, matched by shared clones.

This clonotype was picked up a small number of times. The chain employs TRBV29-1 and TRBJ2-2; no firm D call. Trimming left V 2 bases short and J 6 bases short, with 7 bases between. Germline loops: CDR1 SQVTM, CDR2 ANQGSEA. The CDR3 length is 12 residues. CDR3: CSVEIPAGELFF. The DNA of the CDR3 is TGCAGCGTTGAAATCCCGGCCGGGGAGCTGTTTTTT.

This clonotype occurred many times. This chain connects TRBV28 to TRBJ2-7, with TRBD1 identical over 7 bases. Germline V lookup: CDR1 MDHEN, CDR2 SYDVKM. V lost 7 bases to trimming and J lost 7 bases; unmatched junction nucleotides: 10. The CDR3 extends over 13 amino acids. CDR3 sequence: CASTPTTGNEQYF. The CDR3 bases are TGTGCCAGCACTCCGACGACAGGGAATGAGCAGTACTTC.

The table lists this clonotype with many counts. V and J are TRBV11-2 and TRBJ2-1, with a possible D match to TRBD1 (7 bases). CDR3 size: 16 residues. Germline V gives CDR1 SGHAT, CDR2 FQNNGV. The V gene lost 3 bases and the J gene lost 4 bases, with 16 bases spanning the gap. CDR3 protein: CASSLGVAGGYNEQFF. CDR3 nucleotide sequence: TGTGCCAGCAGCTTGGGAGTGGCAGGGGGGTACAATGAGCAGTTCTTC.

This clonotype occurred many times. The chain has TRBV18 and TRBJ2-7; D uncertain. CDR1 and CDR2 (germline): KGHSH, LQKENI. Trimming pared 6 bases from V and 6 bases from J, leaving 9 bases between. CDR3 size: 11 residues. CDR3 region: CASSPRIEQYF. Here the CDR3 DNA reads TGTGCCAGCTCCCCCCGGATCGAGCAGTACTTC.

This clonotype was seen at least ten times. The genes are TRBV9 and TRBJ2-1; 9 bases match TRBD1. V gave up 4 bases and J gave up 1 base; unmatched junction bases: 9. The CDR3 extends over 17 amino acids. Germline assignment: CDR1 SGDLS and CDR2 YYNGEE. CDR3 residues: CASSYRSGTGSYNEQFF. CDR3 bases: TGTGCCAGCAGCTACCGGTCCGGGACAGGGTCCTACAATGAGCAGTTCTTC.

This clonotype was detected many times. The chain has TRBV28 and TRBJ2-7; D gene unclear. V was clipped by 5 bases and J by 4 bases, with 6 bases between them. Looked up from germline, CDR1 is MDHEN and CDR2 is SYDVKM. This CDR3 contains 11 residues. As DNA, the CDR3 is TGTGCCAGCAGTCCCCGGTACGAGCAGTACTTC. It is translated as CASSPRYEQYF.